The T cell receptor (beta chain) described here comes from a study of cytomegalovirus exposure and HLA in healthy donors. After removal of 4 bases from V and 4 bases from J, the junction contained 7 bases not matched to a gene. Germline lookup yields CDR1 SGDLS and CDR2 YYNGEE. The CDR3 contains 15 residues. The PCR made use of 60 Vbeta and 13 Jbeta primers. Repertoires were generated with immunoSEQ multiplex PCR, while TCRdb's copy carries only in-frame clones and drops some. The sample shows over 120,000 clones, roughly 77% of them seen only once. This clonotype was sampled from a male donor in good health and CMV-seronegative. The V call is TRBV9, the J call TRBJ2-1, with 8 bases lining up with TRBD1. Sequenced sample: PBMCs. The CDR3 loop reads CASSPQGAPYNEQFF. CDR3 DNA: TGTGCCAGCAGCCCCCAGGGGGCCCCTTACAATGAGCAGTTCTTC.